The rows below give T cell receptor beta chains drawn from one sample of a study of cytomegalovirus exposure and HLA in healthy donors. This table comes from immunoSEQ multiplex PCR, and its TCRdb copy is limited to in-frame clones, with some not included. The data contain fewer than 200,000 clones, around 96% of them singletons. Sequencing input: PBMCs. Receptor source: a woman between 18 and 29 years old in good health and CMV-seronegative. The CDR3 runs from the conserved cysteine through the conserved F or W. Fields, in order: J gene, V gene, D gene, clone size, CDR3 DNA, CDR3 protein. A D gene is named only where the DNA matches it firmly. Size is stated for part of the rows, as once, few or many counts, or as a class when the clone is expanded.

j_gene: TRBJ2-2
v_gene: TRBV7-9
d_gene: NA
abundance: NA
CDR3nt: TGTGCCAGCCAGGTTGACACCGGGGAGCTGTTTTTT
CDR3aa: CASQVDTGELFF

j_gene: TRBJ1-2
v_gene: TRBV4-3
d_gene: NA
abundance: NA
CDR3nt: TGCGCCAGCAGCCAAGATCAATCGGGCGGGGGCTATGGCTACACCTTC
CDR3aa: CASSQDQSGGGYGYTF

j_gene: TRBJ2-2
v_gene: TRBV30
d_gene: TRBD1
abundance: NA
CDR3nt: TGTGCCTGGGGAACGGGACAGGGTTACACCGGGGAGCTGTTTTTT
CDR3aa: CAWGTGQGYTGELFF

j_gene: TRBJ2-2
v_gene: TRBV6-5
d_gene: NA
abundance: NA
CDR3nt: TGTGCCAGCAGTTTTCCCCGGGACATCGGCGGGGAGCTGTTTTTT
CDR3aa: CASSFPRDIGGELFF

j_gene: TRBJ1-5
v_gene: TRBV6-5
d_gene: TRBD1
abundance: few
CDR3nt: TGTGCCAGCAGACCCACAGGGGATAGCAATCAGCCCCAGCATTTT
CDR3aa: CASRPTGDSNQPQHF

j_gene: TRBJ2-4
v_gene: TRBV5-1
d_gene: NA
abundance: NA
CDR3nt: TGCGCCAGCTGGGAGGAGGGCAAGGACATTCAGTACTTC
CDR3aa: CASWEEGKDIQYF

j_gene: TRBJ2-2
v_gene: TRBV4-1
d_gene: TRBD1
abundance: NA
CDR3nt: TGCGCCAGCAGCCAAGTCACAGGGGAATTCGGTGGGGAGCTGTTTTTT
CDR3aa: CASSQVTGEFGGELFF

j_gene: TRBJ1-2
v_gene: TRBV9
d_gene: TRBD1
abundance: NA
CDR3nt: TGTGCCAGCAGCGTTCCCGGGACAGGGGGCCCTAACTATGGCTACACCTTC
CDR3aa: CASSVPGTGGPNYGYTF

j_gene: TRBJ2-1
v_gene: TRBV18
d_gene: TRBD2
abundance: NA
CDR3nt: TGTGCCAGCTCACCTATAGCGGGGGGGAACAATGAGCAGTTCTTC
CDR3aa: CASSPIAGGNNEQFF

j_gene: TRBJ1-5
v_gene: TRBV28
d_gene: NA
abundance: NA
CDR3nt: TGTGCCAGCAGTGACCCGGGACTGAGGGATCAGCCCCAGCATTTT
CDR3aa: CASSDPGLRDQPQHF

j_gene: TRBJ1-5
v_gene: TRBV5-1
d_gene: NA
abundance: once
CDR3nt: TGCGCCAGCAGTAAGGACACTAATCAGCCCCAGCATTTT
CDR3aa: CASSKDTNQPQHF

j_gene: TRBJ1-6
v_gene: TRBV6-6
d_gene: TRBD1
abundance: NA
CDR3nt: TGTGCCAGCAGGGATGGGGACAGGCTTAATTCACCCCTCCACTTT
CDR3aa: CASRDGDRLNSPLHF

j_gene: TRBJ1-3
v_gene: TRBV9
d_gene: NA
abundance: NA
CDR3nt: TGTGCCAGCAGCTTTGTATCAGGTGGCTCTGGAAACACCATATATTTT
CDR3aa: CASSFVSGGSGNTIYF

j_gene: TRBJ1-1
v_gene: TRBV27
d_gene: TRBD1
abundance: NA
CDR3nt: TGTGCCAGCAGTTTATTTGGGCTTGGACAGGCTTTCATGAACACTGAAGCTTTCTTT
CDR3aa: CASSLFGLGQAFMNTEAFF

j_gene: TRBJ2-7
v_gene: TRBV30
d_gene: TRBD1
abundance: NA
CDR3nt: TGTGCCTGGAGTACCGGGACAGGGTACGAGCAGTACTTC
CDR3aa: CAWSTGTGYEQYF

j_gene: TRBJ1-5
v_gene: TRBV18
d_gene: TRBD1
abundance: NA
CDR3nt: TGTGCCAGCCAACAGGGGTTGGATCAGCCCCAGCATTTT
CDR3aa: CASQQGLDQPQHF

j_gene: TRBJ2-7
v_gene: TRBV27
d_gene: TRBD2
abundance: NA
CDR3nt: TGTGCCAGCAGTTTTATGGCGGGACTAGCGGAATACGAGCAGTACTTC
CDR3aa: CASSFMAGLAEYEQYF

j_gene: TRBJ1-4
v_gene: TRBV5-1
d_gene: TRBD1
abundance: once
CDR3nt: TGCGCCAGCAGCACCCAGGACAGGGCGGGAAAACTGTTTTTT
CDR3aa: CASSTQDRAGKLFF

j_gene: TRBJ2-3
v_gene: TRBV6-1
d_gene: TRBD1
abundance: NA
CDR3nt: TGTGCCAGCAGTGATGCTGGGACAGGCACAGATACGCAGTATTTT
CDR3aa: CASSDAGTGTDTQYF

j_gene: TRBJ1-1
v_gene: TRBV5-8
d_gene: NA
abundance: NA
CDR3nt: TGTGCCAGCAGCTACGGGATCGGCACTGAAGCTTTCTTT
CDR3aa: CASSYGIGTEAFF

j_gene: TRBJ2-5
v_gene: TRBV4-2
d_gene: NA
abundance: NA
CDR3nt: TGTGCCAGCAGCCCCGGGGGTCGCACAGAAGAGACCCAGTACTTC
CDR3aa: CASSPGGRTEETQYF

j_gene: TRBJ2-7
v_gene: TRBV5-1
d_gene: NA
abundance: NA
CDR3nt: TGCGCCAGCACCTTGGGGGGCAGCTACGAGCAGTACTTC
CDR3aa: CASTLGGSYEQYF

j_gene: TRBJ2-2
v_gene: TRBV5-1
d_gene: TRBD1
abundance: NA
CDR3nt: TGCGCCAGCAGCCCAGGGACAGGGGGAACCGGGGAGCTGTTTTTT
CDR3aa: CASSPGTGGTGELFF

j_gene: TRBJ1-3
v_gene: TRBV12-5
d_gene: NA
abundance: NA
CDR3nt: TGTGCTAGTGGTTCCCAGGGCATCCCTGGAAACACCATATATTTT
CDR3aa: CASGSQGIPGNTIYF

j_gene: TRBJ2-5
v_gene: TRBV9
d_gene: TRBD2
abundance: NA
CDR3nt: TGTGCCAGCAGCGTACTAGCGGGGGGGTCGGGGACCCAGTACTTC
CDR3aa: CASSVLAGGSGTQYF

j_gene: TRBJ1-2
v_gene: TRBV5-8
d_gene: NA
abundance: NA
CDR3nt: TGTGCCAGCAGCTTGGAATGGCGGCCGGACTATGGCTACACCTTC
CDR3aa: CASSLEWRPDYGYTF

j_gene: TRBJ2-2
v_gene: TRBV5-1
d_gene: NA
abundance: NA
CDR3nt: TGCGCCAGCACCGGGTGGGACACCGGGGAGCTGTTTTTT
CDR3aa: CASTGWDTGELFF

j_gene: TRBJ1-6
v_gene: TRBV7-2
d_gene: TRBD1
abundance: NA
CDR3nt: TGTGCCAGCAGCTTTAGGACAGGGAATTCACCCCTCCACTTT
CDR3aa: CASSFRTGNSPLHF

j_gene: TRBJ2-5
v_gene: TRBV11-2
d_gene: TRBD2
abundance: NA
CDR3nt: TGTGCCAGCAGCTCCCGACTAGCCGTAGAGACCCAGTACTTC
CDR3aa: CASSSRLAVETQYF

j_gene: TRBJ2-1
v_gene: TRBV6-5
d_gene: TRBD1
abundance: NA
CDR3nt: TGTGCCAGCAGTTACTACCCGGACAGGAAGGATGAGCAGTTCTTC
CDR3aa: CASSYYPDRKDEQFF

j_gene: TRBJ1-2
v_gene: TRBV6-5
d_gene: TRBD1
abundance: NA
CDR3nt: TGTGCCAGCAGTAGGGGGGACAGGGGAGAATATGGCTACACCTTC
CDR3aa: CASSRGDRGEYGYTF

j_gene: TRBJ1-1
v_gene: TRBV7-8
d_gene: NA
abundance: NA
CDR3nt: TGTGCCAGCAGCTTAGTCGGGGAAGCTTTCTTT
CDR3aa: CASSLVGEAFF

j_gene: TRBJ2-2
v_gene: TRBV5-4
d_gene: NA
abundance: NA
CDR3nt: TGTGCCAGCAGCCGGGACTTGGCCGGGGAGCTGTTTTTT
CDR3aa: CASSRDLAGELFF

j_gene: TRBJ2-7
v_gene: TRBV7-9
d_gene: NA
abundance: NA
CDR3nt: TGTGCCAGCAGCCCGGGGACTCAGCAGCAGTACTTC
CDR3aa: CASSPGTQQQYF

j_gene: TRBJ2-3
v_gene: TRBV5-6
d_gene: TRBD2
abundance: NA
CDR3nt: TGTGCCAGCAGCTCCGGACTAGCGGGGGGCGATGCAGATACGCAGTATTTT
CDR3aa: CASSSGLAGGDADTQYF

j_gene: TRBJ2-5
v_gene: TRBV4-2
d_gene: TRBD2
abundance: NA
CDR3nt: TGTGCCAGCAGCCACATTAGCGGGGGGGCTGAAGAGACCCAGTACTTC
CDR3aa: CASSHISGGAEETQYF

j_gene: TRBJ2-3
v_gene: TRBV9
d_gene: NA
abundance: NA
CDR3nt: TGTGCCAGCAGCGTAGATATTTCGAGCACAGATACGCAGTATTTT
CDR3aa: CASSVDISSTDTQYF

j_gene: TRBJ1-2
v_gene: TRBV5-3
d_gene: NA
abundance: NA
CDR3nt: TGTGCCAGAAGCGCCCAGGGAGGGTGGTTTTATGGCTACACCTTC
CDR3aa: CARSAQGGWFYGYTF

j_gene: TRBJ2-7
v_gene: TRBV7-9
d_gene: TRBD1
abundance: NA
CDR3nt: TGTGCCAGCAGCGGAGGGACAGGGAGGAACTACGAGCAGTACTTC
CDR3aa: CASSGGTGRNYEQYF

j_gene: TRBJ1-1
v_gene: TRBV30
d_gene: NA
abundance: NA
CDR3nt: TGTGCCTGGGTGAGCCCCTCAATATCCCCCACTGAAGCTTTCTTT
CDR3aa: CAWVSPSISPTEAFF

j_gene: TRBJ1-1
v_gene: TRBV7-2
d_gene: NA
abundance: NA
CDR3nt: TGTGCCAGCAGCTTAGTAGAGGACAGTCGGACTGAAGCTTTCTTT
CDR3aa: CASSLVEDSRTEAFF

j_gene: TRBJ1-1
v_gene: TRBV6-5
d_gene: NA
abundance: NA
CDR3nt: TGTGCCAGCAGCCCATTGTTGAACGGGGGGCTAGCTTTCTTT
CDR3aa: CASSPLLNGGLAFF

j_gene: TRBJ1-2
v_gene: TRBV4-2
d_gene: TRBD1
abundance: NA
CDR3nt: TGTGCCAGCAGCCAAGAAGCGGGACAGGTGAACTATGGCTACACCTTC
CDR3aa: CASSQEAGQVNYGYTF

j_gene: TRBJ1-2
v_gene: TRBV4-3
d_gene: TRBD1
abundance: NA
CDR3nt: TGCGCCAGCAGCCAAGTCCCATTACAGGGGGATTACACCTTC
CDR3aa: CASSQVPLQGDYTF

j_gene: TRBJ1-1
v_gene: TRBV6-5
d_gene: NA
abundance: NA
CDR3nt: TGTGCCAGCAGTTCGCCCTTGAGCGGGATGGCTGAAGCTTTCTTT
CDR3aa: CASSSPLSGMAEAFF

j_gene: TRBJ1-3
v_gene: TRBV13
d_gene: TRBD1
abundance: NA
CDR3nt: TGTGCCAGCAGCTCAACAGGGGCCAGCTCTGGAAACACCATATATTTT
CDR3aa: CASSSTGASSGNTIYF

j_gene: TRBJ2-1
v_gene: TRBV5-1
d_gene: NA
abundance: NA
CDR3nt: TGCGCCAGCAGCTCGGGACTTTTCTACAATGAGCAGTTCTTC
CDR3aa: CASSSGLFYNEQFF

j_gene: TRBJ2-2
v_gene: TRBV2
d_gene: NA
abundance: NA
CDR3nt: TGTGCCAGCAGTGAAGGCCGGGGCACCGGGGAGCTGTTTTTT
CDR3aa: CASSEGRGTGELFF